This TCR beta chain was found in a study of identical twins. The study, taken as a whole, reports: Cross-sectional statistical analysis, not tracking of the same donors, underpinned the conclusions. Modelling underestimated the level of out-of-frame TCR alpha sharing observed in monozygotic twins. Insertions ran lower in abundant cord blood beta clonotypes, though not in memory repertoires.

There were only healthy Caucasians among the donors. From the 5' RACE reads, TCRdb called clonotypes with MiXCR, one entry per CDR3 protein. In the table there are some 260,000 distinct CDR3 sequences, roughly an eighth of which are singletons. Only a few counts were recorded for this clonotype. Its target is not known. The CDR3 is 16 amino acids. The germline V gene has CDR1 SGHRS and CDR2 YFSETQ. The V end lost 2 bases, the J end lost 5 bases, and 14 bases lay between the germline ends. Sequenced input: memory (CD45RO+) T cells sorted from blood. V gene TRBV5-1 combines with J gene TRBJ1-6; D remains unclear. The TCR was taken from a woman aged 18-30 years in good health. Written as DNA, the CDR3 is TGCGCCAGCAGCTTCGAGATGTCGGGAGATAATTCACCCCTCCACTTT. Protein product: CASSFEMSGDNSPLHF.